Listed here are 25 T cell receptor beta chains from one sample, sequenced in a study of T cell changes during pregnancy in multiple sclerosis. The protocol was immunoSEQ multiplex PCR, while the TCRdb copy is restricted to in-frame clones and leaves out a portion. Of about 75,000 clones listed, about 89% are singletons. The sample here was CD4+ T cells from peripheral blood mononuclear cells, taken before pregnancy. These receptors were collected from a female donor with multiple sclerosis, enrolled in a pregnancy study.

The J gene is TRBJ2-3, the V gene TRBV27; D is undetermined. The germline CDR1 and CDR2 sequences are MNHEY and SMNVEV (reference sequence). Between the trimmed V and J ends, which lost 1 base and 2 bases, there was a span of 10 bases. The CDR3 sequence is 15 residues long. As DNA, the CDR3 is TGTGCCAGCAGTTTATATGCTAGAAACACAGATACGCAGTATTTT. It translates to CASSLYARNTDTQYF.

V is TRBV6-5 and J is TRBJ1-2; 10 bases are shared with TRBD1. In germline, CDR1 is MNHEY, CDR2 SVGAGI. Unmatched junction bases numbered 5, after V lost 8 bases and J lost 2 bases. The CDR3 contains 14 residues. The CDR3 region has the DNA TGTGCCAGCGGGGGGACAGGGGCAAACTATGGCTACACCTTC. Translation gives CASGGTGANYGYTF.

The CDR3 reads CASSIGPGAYEQYF. In nucleotides, the CDR3 is TGTGCCAGTAGTATAGGTCCGGGAGCCTACGAGCAGTACTTC. The chain employs TRBV19 and TRBJ2-7; D perhaps matches TRBD2 (6 bases). V was trimmed by 1 base and J by 2 bases, leaving 9 bases between them. From germline, CDR1 is LNHDA and CDR2 SQIVND (reference sequence). The CDR3 is 14 residues long.

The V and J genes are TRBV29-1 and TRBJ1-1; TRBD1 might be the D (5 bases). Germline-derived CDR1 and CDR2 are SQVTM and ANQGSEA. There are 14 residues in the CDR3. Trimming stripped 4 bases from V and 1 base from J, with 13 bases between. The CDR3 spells CSVVRNRQNTEAFF. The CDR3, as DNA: TGCAGCGTTGTTCGTAACAGGCAGAACACTGAAGCTTTCTTT.

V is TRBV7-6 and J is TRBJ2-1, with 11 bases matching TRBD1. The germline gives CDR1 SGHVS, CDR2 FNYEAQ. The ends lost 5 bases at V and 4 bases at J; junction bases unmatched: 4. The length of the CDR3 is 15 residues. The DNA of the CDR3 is TGTGCCAGCAGCATAGGACAGGGGGCTTACAATGAGCAGTTCTTC. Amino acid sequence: CASSIGQGAYNEQFF.

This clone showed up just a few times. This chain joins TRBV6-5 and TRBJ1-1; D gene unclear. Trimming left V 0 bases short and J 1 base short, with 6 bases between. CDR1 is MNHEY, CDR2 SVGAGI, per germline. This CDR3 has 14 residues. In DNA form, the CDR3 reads TGTGCCAGCAGTTACTCGAGGGAGAACACTGAAGCTTTCTTT. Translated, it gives CASSYSRENTEAFF.

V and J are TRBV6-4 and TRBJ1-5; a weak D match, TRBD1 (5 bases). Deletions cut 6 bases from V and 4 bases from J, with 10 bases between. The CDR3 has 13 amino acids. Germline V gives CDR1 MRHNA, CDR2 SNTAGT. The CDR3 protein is CASSREGNQPQHF. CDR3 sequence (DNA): TGTGCCAGCAGCAGGGAGGGAAATCAGCCCCAGCATTTT.

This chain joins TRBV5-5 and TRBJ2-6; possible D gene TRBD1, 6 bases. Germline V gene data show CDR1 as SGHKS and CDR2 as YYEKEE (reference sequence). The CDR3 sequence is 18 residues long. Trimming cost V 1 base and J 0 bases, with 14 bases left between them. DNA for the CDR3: TGTGCCAGCAGCTTGCTTCAGGGGCAGATCTCTGGGGCCAACGTCCTGACTTTC. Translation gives CASSLLQGQISGANVLTF.

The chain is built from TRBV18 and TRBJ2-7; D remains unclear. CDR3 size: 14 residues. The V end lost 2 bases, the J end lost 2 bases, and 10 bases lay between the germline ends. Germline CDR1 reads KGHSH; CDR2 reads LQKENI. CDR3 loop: CASSPNGQPYEQYF. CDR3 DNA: TGTGCCAGCTCACCAAATGGGCAGCCCTACGAGCAGTACTTC.

This chain's CDR3 is CASSGGAGLSQLGTEAFF. For the CDR3, the DNA is TGTGCCAGTAGTGGTGGGGCAGGGTTGTCCCAATTGGGCACTGAAGCTTTCTTT. This chain connects TRBV19 to TRBJ1-1; D might be TRBD1 (5 bases). Germline V gene data show CDR1 as LNHDA and CDR2 as SQIVND (reference sequence). This CDR3 is built from 18 residues. V lost 5 bases and J 4 bases, leaving 26 bases between the germline ends. The whole variable domain, filled in from reference TRBV19 and TRBJ1-1, reads DGGITQSPKYLFRKEGQNVTLSCEQNLNHDAMYWYRQDPGQGLRLIYYSQIVNDFQKGDIAEGYSVSREKKESFPLTVTSAQKNPTAFYLCASSGGAGLSQLGTEAFFGQGTRLTVV.

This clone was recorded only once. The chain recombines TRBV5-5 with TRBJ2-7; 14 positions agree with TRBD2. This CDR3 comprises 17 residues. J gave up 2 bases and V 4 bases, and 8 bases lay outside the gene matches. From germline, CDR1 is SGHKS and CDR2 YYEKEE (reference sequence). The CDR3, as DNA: TGTGCCAGCAGCCCGCCGGGACTAGCGGGGGCGACCTACGAGCAGTACTTC. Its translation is CASSPPGLAGATYEQYF.

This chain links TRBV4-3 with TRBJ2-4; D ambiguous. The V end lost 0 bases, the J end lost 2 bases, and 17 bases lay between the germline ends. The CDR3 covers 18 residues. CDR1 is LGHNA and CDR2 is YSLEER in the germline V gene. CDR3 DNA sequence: TGCGCCAGCAGCCAAGAGCGCCCTAGTGGCGAGTCCAAAAACATTCAGTACTTC. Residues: CASSQERPSGESKNIQYF.

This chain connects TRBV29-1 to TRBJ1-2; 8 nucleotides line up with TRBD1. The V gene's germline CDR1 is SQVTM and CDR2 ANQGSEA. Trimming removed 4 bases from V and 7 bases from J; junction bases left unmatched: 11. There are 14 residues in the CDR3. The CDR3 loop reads CSVAPGTGLRGYTF. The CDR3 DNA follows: TGCAGCGTTGCTCCCGGGACAGGCCTACGTGGCTACACCTTC.

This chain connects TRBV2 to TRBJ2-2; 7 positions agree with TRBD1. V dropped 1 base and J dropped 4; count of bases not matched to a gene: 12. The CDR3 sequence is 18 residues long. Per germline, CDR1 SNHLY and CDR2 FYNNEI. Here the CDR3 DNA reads TGTGCCAGCAGTGAAGATCAGGGTTCGGGGACAGCCACCGGGGAGCTGTTTTTT. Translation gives CASSEDQGSGTATGELFF.

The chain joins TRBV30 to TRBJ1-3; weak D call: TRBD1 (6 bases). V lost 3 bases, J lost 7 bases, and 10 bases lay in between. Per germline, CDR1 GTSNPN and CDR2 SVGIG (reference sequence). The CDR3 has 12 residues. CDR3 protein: CAWSPGANTIYF. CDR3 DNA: TGTGCCTGGAGCCCAGGGGCCAACACCATATATTTT. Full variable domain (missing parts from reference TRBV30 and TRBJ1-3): SQTIHQWPATLVQPVGSPLSLECTVEGTSNPNLYWYRQAAGRGLQLLFYSVGIGQISSEVPQNLSASRPQDRQFILSSKKLLLSDSGFYLCAWSPGANTIYFGEGSWLTVV.

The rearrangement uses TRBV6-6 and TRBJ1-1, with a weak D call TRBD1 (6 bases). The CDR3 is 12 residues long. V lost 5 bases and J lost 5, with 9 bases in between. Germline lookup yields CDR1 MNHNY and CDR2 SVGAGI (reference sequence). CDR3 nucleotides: TGTGCCAGCAGTAACAGGGCGACTGAAGCTTTCTTT. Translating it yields CASSNRATEAFF.

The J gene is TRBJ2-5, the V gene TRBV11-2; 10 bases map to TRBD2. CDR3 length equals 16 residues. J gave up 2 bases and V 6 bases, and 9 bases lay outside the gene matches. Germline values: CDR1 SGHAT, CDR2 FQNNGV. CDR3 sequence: CASRDLTSGRQETQYF. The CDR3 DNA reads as TGTGCCAGCAGAGACCTGACTAGCGGGCGACAAGAGACCCAGTACTTC.

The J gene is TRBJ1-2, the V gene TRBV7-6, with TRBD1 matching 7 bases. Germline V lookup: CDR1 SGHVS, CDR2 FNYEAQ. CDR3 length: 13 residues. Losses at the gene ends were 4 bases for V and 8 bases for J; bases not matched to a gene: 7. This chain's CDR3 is CASSSPGGRGYTF. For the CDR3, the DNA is TGTGCCAGCAGCTCCCCAGGGGGGAGAGGCTACACCTTC.

The CDR3 here is CASSYEVGEGGQPQHF. The CDR3 DNA follows: TGTGCCAGCAGTTACGAAGTCGGGGAGGGAGGCCAGCCCCAGCATTTT. The chain joins TRBV6-6 to TRBJ1-5; D unclear. V was shortened by 2 bases and J by 7 bases, with 18 bases between the two germline ends. The V gene's germline CDR1 is MNHNY and CDR2 SVGAGI (reference sequence). This CDR3 has 16 residues.

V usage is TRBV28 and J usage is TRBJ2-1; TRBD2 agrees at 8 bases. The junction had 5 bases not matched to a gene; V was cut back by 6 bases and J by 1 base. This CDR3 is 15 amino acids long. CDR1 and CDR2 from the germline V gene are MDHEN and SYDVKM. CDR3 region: CASSPGTSSYNEQFF. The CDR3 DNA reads TGTGCCAGCAGCCCTGGGACTAGTTCCTACAATGAGCAGTTCTTC.

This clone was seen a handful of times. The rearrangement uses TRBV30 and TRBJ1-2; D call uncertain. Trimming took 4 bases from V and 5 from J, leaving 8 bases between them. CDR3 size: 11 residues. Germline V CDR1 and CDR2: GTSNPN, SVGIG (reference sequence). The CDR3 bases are TGTGCCTGGACTTGGAGTTATGGCTACACCTTC. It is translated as CAWTWSYGYTF.

The CDR3 DNA reads as TGCAGCGGACAGGCGGGTTACGAGCAGTACTTC. Residues: CSGQAGYEQYF. The rearrangement uses TRBV29-1 and TRBJ2-7, with D possibly being TRBD1 (6 bases). Germline V CDR1 and CDR2: SQVTM, ANQGSEA. Deletions cut 7 bases from V and 4 bases from J, with 11 bases between. This CDR3 contains 11 residues.

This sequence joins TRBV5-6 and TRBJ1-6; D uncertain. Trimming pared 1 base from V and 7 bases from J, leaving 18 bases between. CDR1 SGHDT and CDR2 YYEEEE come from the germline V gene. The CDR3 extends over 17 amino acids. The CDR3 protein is CASSLKDREIRNSPLHF. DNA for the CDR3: TGTGCCAGCAGCTTGAAGGATCGGGAAATACGGAATTCACCCCTCCACTTT. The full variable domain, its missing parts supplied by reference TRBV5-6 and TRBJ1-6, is DAGVTQSPTHLIKTRGQQVTLRCSPKSGHDTVSWYQQALGQGPQFIFQYYEEEERQRGNFPDRFSGHQFPNYSSELNVNALLLGDSALYLCASSLKDREIRNSPLHFGNGTRLTVT.

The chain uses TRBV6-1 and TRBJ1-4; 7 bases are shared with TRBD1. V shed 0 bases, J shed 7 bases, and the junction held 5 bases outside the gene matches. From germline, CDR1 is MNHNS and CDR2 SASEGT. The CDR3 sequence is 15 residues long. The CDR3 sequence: CASSEATGNPEKLFF. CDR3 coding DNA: TGTGCCAGCAGTGAAGCGACAGGGAACCCTGAAAAACTGTTTTTT.

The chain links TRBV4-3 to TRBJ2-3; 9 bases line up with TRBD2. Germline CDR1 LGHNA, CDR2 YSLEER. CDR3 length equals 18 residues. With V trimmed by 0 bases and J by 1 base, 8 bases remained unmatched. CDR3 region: CASSQDLGGGAGTDTQYF. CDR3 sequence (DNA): TGCGCCAGCAGCCAAGATCTGGGCGGGGGGGCCGGCACAGATACGCAGTATTTT.